Listed here are 30 T cell receptor beta chains from one sample, sequenced in a study of cytomegalovirus exposure and HLA in healthy donors. The primer mix had 60 Vbeta and 13 Jbeta primers. Generated by immunoSEQ multiplex PCR, the TCRdb table keeps only in-frame clones and is missing some. The sample has some 130,000 clones, about 85% seen once. Specimen: PBMCs. The receptor set was obtained from a female donor in good health and CMV-seronegative.

This clone came up a few times. The chain carries TRBV6-5 and TRBJ2-1; maybe TRBD1 (6 bases). V was shortened by 7 bases and J by 0 bases, with 13 bases between the two germline ends. From germline, CDR1 is MNHEY and CDR2 SVGAGI. This CDR3 region has 15 residues. This chain's CDR3 is CASNGQRSSYNEQFF. Here the CDR3 DNA reads TGTGCCAGCAACGGACAGCGTAGCTCCTACAATGAGCAGTTCTTC.

This sequence joins TRBV30 and TRBJ1-1; tentatively, D is TRBD1 (5 bases). Trimming removed 3 bases from V and 11 bases from J, with 16 bases in between. Germline CDR1 GTSNPN, CDR2 SVGIG (reference sequence). The CDR3 is 12 amino acids. The CDR3 region has the DNA TGTGCCTGGAGCCACGGGGGGGAAAGGGCTTTCTTT. Protein: CAWSHGGERAFF.

The chain joins TRBV5-4 to TRBJ2-7, with D perhaps matching TRBD2 (7 bases). The CDR3 is made up of 13 amino acids. From germline, CDR1 is SGHNT and CDR2 YYREEE (reference sequence). The V gene lost 5 bases and the J gene lost 7 bases, with 16 bases spanning the gap. CDR3 nucleotide sequence: TGTGCCAGCAGTTCGGGGGGCTTGAGGGAGCAGTACTTC. Protein: CASSSGGLREQYF.

The chain carries TRBV28 and TRBJ1-5; TRBD1 is a possible D gene (5 bases). CDR1 is MDHEN and CDR2 is SYDVKM in the germline V gene. V lost 6 bases to trimming and J lost 6 bases, with 9 bases between them. There are 12 residues in the CDR3. The CDR3, as DNA: TGTGCCAGCAGGTCGGGGGGTCAGCCCCAGCATTTT. It specifies CASRSGGQPQHF. The full variable domain, its missing parts supplied by reference TRBV28 and TRBJ1-5, is DVKVTQSSRYLVKRTGEKVFLECVQDMDHENMFWYRQDPGLGLRLIYFSYDVKMKEKGDIPEGYSVSREKKERFSLILESASTNQTSMYLCASRSGGQPQHFGDGTRLSIL.

The chain is built from TRBV6-6 and TRBJ1-1; D not certain. Trimming shortened V by 0 bases and J by 0 bases, and 8 bases separated the two germline ends. Germline CDR1 MNHNY, CDR2 SVGAGI (reference sequence). The length of the CDR3 is 15 residues. CDR3 residues: CASSYSMRMNTEAFF. CDR3 nucleotides: TGTGCCAGCAGTTACTCGATGAGGATGAACACTGAAGCTTTCTTT.

This chain links TRBV4-1 with TRBJ2-7; D call uncertain. Germline V CDR1 and CDR2: MGHRA, YSYEKL. This CDR3 region has 16 residues. Between the trimmed V and J ends, which lost 1 base and 1 base, there was a span of 14 bases. DNA for the CDR3: TGCGCCAGCAGCCAAGTCCGTCTGGTGCAGTCCTACGAGCAGTACTTC. This codes for CASSQVRLVQSYEQYF.

The chain couples TRBV5-1 to TRBJ2-7; 13 positions match TRBD2. Germline V gene lookup returns CDR1 SGHRS and CDR2 YFSETQ. The CDR3 spans 13 residues. V trimming: 5 bases; J trimming: 6 bases; junction bases outside the gene matches: 2. This CDR3 reads CASRLAGGCEQYF. CDR3 nucleotides: TGCGCCAGCAGACTAGCGGGAGGGTGCGAGCAGTACTTC.

A few counts support this clone. The J gene is TRBJ1-1, the V gene TRBV4-1, with D hard to call. Germline V CDR1 and CDR2: MGHRA, YSYEKL. V lost 11 bases and J 1 base, leaving 11 bases between the germline ends. The CDR3 extends over 12 amino acids. The DNA of the CDR3 is TGCGCCTCTCGGGGAGCGAACACTGAAGCTTTCTTT. Translated: CASRGANTEAFF.

The chain couples TRBV9 to TRBJ1-3; 10 nucleotides match TRBD1. Germline-derived CDR1 and CDR2 are SGDLS and YYNGEE. The CDR3 consists of 16 residues. With V trimmed by 3 bases and J by 3 bases, 6 bases remained unmatched. The CDR3 region is CASSADRGPDGNTIYF. As DNA, the CDR3 is TGTGCCAGCAGCGCTGACAGGGGGCCTGATGGAAACACCATATATTTT.

The rearrangement uses TRBV30 and TRBJ2-2; D unclear. In germline, CDR1 is GTSNPN, CDR2 SVGIG (reference sequence). CDR3 size: 12 residues. The V end lost 1 base, the J end lost 8 bases, and 8 bases lay between the germline ends. The CDR3 sequence: CAWSASRGELFF. CDR3 DNA sequence: TGTGCCTGGAGTGCTTCGAGGGGGGAGCTGTTTTTT. The full variable domain, in which reference TRBV30 and TRBJ2-2 provide the parts outside the CDR3, is SQTIHQWPATLVQPVGSPLSLECTVEGTSNPNLYWYRQAAGRGLQLLFYSVGIGQISSEVPQNLSASRPQDRQFILSSKKLLLSDSGFYLCAWSASRGELFFGEGSRLTVL.

This clone was detected a few times. This chain uses TRBV6-6 with TRBJ2-3; no definite D call. Per the germline V gene, CDR1 is MNHNY and CDR2 is SVGAGI (reference sequence). The CDR3 is made up of 14 amino acids. Trimming pared 2 bases from V and 6 bases from J, leaving 12 bases between. In DNA form, the CDR3 reads TGTGCCAGCAGTTACGGCCTAGTTTCTGATACGCAGTATTTT. This gives the protein CASSYGLVSDTQYF.

The chain uses TRBV19 and TRBJ1-4; a weak D match, TRBD1 (6 bases). There are 14 residues in the CDR3. Between the trimmed V and J ends, which lost 3 bases and 3 bases, there was a span of 8 bases. Germline-derived CDR1 and CDR2 are LNHDA and SQIVND (reference sequence). The CDR3 DNA follows: TGTGCCAGTAGTATTCCAGGGGCTAATGAAAAACTGTTTTTT. Protein: CASSIPGANEKLFF.

The rearrangement links TRBV30 to TRBJ1-6; D is unresolved. Trimming took 8 bases from V and 10 from J, leaving 9 bases between them. This CDR3 region has 10 residues. Germline lookup yields CDR1 GTSNPN and CDR2 SVGIG (reference sequence). CDR3 region: CAASISPLHF. Here the CDR3 DNA reads TGTGCCGCAAGCATCTCACCCCTCCACTTT.

The chain links TRBV4-3 to TRBJ2-1, with TRBD2 identical over 7 bases. This CDR3 contains 15 residues. The germline V gene encodes CDR1 LGHNA and CDR2 YSLEER. Trimming cost V 8 bases and J 8 bases; bases outside gene matches: 15. The DNA of the CDR3 is TGCGCCAGCGGGAGAACAGCGGGGCAAAGGGATGAGCAGTTCTTC. Translation gives CASGRTAGQRDEQFF.

The chain couples TRBV5-1 to TRBJ1-5, with a tentative D call TRBD1 (5 bases). Germline-derived CDR1 and CDR2 are SGHRS and YFSETQ. The CDR3 has 15 amino acids. Trimming removed 0 bases from V and 5 bases from J, with 12 bases in between. The CDR3 loop is CASSLGGGDHQPQHF. For the CDR3, the DNA is TGCGCCAGCAGCTTGGGGGGAGGGGATCATCAGCCCCAGCATTTT.

This clone was observed a handful of times. The chain carries TRBV5-1 and TRBJ1-1; 12 nucleotides match TRBD1. V lost 4 bases to trimming and J lost 4 bases; unmatched junction nucleotides: 8. CDR3 size: 16 residues. The germline CDR1 and CDR2 sequences are SGHRS and YFSETQ. DNA for the CDR3: TGCGCCAGCAGCCGGGACAGGGGGCTATCTGGCACTGAAGCTTTCTTT. Protein: CASSRDRGLSGTEAFF. Full variable domain (remainder filled in from reference TRBV5-1 and TRBJ1-1): KAGVTQTPRYLIKTRGQQVTLSCSPISGHRSVSWYQQTPGQGLQFLFEYFSETQRNKGNFPGRFSGRQFSNSRSEMNVSTLELGDSALYLCASSRDRGLSGTEAFFGQGTRLTVV.

The chain carries TRBV18 and TRBJ2-7; no firm D call. Per the germline V gene, CDR1 is KGHSH and CDR2 is LQKENI. Between the trimmed V and J ends, which lost 2 bases and 5 bases, there was a span of 10 bases. The CDR3 runs to 13 residues. The CDR3 loop is CASSPALSDEQYF. The CDR3 nucleotides read TGTGCCAGCTCACCAGCACTCTCGGACGAGCAGTACTTC.

V and J are TRBV6-5 and TRBJ2-4, with 9 bases aligning to TRBD2. The germline V gene has CDR1 MNHEY and CDR2 SVGAGI. CDR3 length: 16 amino acids. The V segment lost 0 bases and the J segment 5 bases; nucleotides outside the gene matches: 5. CDR3 amino acids: CASSYSNAGGENIQYF. The CDR3 DNA reads as TGTGCCAGCAGTTACTCGAACGCGGGGGGGGAAAACATTCAGTACTTC.

This sequence joins TRBV27 and TRBJ2-3, with a possible D match to TRBD2 (5 bases). The CDR3 sequence is 13 residues long. V was trimmed by 8 bases and J by 4 bases, leaving 13 bases between them. The germline CDR1 and CDR2 sequences are MNHEY and SMNVEV (reference sequence). The CDR3 DNA reads as TGTGCCAGCGAGCCTAGGGAGTCAGATACGCAGTATTTT. This translates into CASEPRESDTQYF.

This chain connects TRBV5-1 to TRBJ1-4; tentatively, D is TRBD1 (5 bases). Trimming took off 2 bases at V and 8 bases at J, with 13 bases between the two ends. This CDR3 is built from 14 residues. CDR1 SGHRS and CDR2 YFSETQ come from the germline V gene. The CDR3 reads CASSFGQKGEKLFF. CDR3 nucleotides: TGCGCCAGCAGCTTCGGACAAAAAGGGGAAAAACTGTTTTTT.

This rearrangement joins TRBV4-1 to TRBJ2-5, with D unresolved. The CDR3 runs to 12 residues. CDR1 and CDR2 (germline): MGHRA, YSYEKL. V gave up 1 base and J gave up 4 bases, with 4 bases separating them. CDR3 in DNA: TGCGCCAGCAGCCAAGTGGCAGAGACCCAGTACTTC. Its translation: CASSQVAETQYF.

This clone was observed a few times. V usage is TRBV5-5 and J usage is TRBJ2-7; 11 nucleotides line up with TRBD2. Germline values: CDR1 SGHKS, CDR2 YYEKEE (reference sequence). CDR3 length: 14 residues. V shed 7 bases, J shed 2 bases, and the junction held 5 bases outside the gene matches. The CDR3, as DNA: TGTGCCAGCTCGCGACTAGCGGGGACCTACGAGCAGTACTTC. Its protein is CASSRLAGTYEQYF. The full variable domain, rest sourced from reference TRBV5-5 and TRBJ2-7, is DAGVTQSPTHLIKTRGQQVTLRCSPISGHKSVSWYQQVLGQGPQFIFQYYEKEERGRGNFPDRFSARQFPNYSSELNVNALLLGDSALYLCASSRLAGTYEQYFGPGTRLTVT.

DNA for the CDR3: TGTGCCAGTAGGACGGGGACAGGAGACTATGGCTACACCTTC. Translation gives CASRTGTGDYGYTF. The rearrangement joins TRBV19 to TRBJ1-2, with TRBD1 identical over 8 bases. The V gene's germline CDR1 is LNHDA and CDR2 SQIVND (reference sequence). V shed 6 bases, J shed 3 bases, and the junction held 6 bases outside the gene matches. The CDR3 is 14 amino acids.

This chain links TRBV7-6 with TRBJ2-7, with TRBD2 identical over 8 bases. With V trimmed by 7 bases and J by 3 bases, 11 bases remained unmatched. The CDR3 totals 15 residues. In germline, CDR1 is SGHVS, CDR2 FNYEAQ. CDR3 coding DNA: TGTGCCAGCACCCCGTTAGGGCTAGCGGGCTACGAGCAGTACTTC. Its translation: CASTPLGLAGYEQYF.

V and J are TRBV27 and TRBJ2-5, with TRBD1 matching 8 bases. The CDR3 runs 15 residues. Germline loops: CDR1 MNHEY, CDR2 SMNVEV (reference sequence). The V gene end was trimmed by 4 bases and the J gene end by 4 bases; junction bases not matched to a gene: 8. The CDR3 loop reads CASSSPGQARETQYF. The CDR3 DNA follows: TGTGCCAGCAGTTCTCCGGGACAGGCTAGAGAGACCCAGTACTTC.

This clone was observed a single time. The V gene is TRBV2, the J gene TRBJ1-5; D is unclear. V was pared by 5 bases and J by 5 bases, with 7 bases between. Germline V CDR1 and CDR2: SNHLY, FYNNEI. The CDR3 runs 12 residues. The CDR3 bases are TGTGCCAGCAGTTGGGAGCATCAGCCCCAGCATTTT. As protein: CASSWEHQPQHF. Filled out from reference TRBV2 and TRBJ1-5, the complete variable domain reads EPEVTQTPSHQVTQMGQEVILRCVPISNHLYFYWYRQILGQKVEFLVSFYNNEISEKSEIFDDQFSVERPDGSNFTLKIRSTKLEDSAMYFCASSWEHQPQHFGDGTRLSIL.

The V and J genes are TRBV27 and TRBJ1-2; D not resolved. The germline V gene encodes CDR1 MNHEY and CDR2 SMNVEV (reference sequence). There are 14 residues in the CDR3. Trimming removed 5 bases at V and 0 bases at J, with 10 bases between. CDR3 loop: CASSPGNTNYGYTF. DNA for the CDR3: TGTGCCAGCAGTCCCGGGAACACTAACTATGGCTACACCTTC.

The rearrangement links TRBV11-2 to TRBJ2-6, with D perhaps TRBD1 (6 bases). Germline values: CDR1 SGHAT, CDR2 FQNNGV. This CDR3 has 15 amino acids. V dropped 4 bases and J dropped 2 bases, with 9 bases sitting between them. CDR3 region: CASSSTGTGANVLTF. DNA of the CDR3: TGTGCCAGCAGCTCAACAGGGACTGGGGCCAACGTCCTGACTTTC.

This clone has just a few counts. The chain couples TRBV19 to TRBJ1-4; perhaps TRBD1 as D (6 bases). This CDR3 region has 14 residues. V shed 4 bases and J shed 7 bases, with 13 bases lying between them. The germline V gene has CDR1 LNHDA and CDR2 SQIVND (reference sequence). DNA of the CDR3: TGTGCCAGTAGTAACCCCGGACAGCCTGAAAAACTGTTTTTT. Translation gives CASSNPGQPEKLFF.

This clone was counted only a few times. The rearrangement joins TRBV4-3 to TRBJ2-1; D not certain. V gave up 0 bases and J gave up 4 bases, with 10 bases separating them. The germline gives CDR1 LGHNA, CDR2 YSLEER. The CDR3 is 15 amino acids. CDR3 residues: CASSQDQTSYNEQFF. CDR3 DNA: TGCGCCAGCAGCCAAGATCAGACTTCTTACAATGAGCAGTTCTTC.